One TCR beta chain is described in this entry. This sample was included in a study of blood T cell repertoires in COVID-19. Turning to the study itself: Acute and convalescent COVID-19 samples came from the United States, Italy and Spain. T cells, B-cell-depleted T cells, or PBMCs supplied cDNA or gDNA.

Original processing methods: Quantification of nucleated cells was approximated via reference gene primer amplification. This table comes from immunoSEQ multiplex PCR, and its TCRdb copy is limited to in-frame clones, with some not included. V and J calls plus clone size are reproduced from that table; the DNA served to infer D and trimming. Of roughly 250,000 clones listed, about 80% are singletons. Trimming cost V 10 bases and J 5 bases, with 23 bases left between them. The germline V gene encodes CDR1 ENHRY and CDR2 SYGVKD. The CDR3 extends over 16 amino acids. Sample: peripheral blood. This chain links TRBV10-3 with TRBJ2-2, with unresolved D. The clonotype was recovered from a man in his forties or fifties with active or convalescent COVID-19. The CDR3 DNA follows: TGTGCCAGACATACTGACCTGGGCCCACCAACCGGGGAGCTGTTTTTT. This translates into CARHTDLGPPTGELFF.